This TCR beta chain stems from a study of T cells expressing NK-cell markers. Overall study context: Researchers got TCR beta repertoires out of sorted CD3+CD56+NKG2C+, CD3+CD56+NKG2C- and CD3+CD56-NKG2C+ T cells. Eight donors were sequenced, seven testing HCMV-seropositive and one testing seronegative. General observations from the study: Of the CD8+ T cell pool in about 6 donors, about 1.0-7.0% was accounted for by dominant NKG2C+ clonotypes. The same clonotypes also predominated in the CD3+CD56-NKG2C+ fraction of a handful of donors.

TCRdb reprocessed the 5' RACE reads and reports one entry per CDR3 protein, with no DNA. The sample's table shows under 500,000 distinct CDR3 sequences. On this clonotype: Its target is not known.

The CDR3 consists of 13 residues. Germline V gene data show CDR1 as ENHRY and CDR2 as SYGVKD. V is TRBV10-3 and J is TRBJ2-5. Sequenced: blood T cells: a sorted CD56 or NKG2C T cell subset, CD4+ or CD8+ T cells, or bulk PBMC T cells (not recorded which). This TCR came from a woman between 18 and 75 years old in good health. The CDR3 is CAISEPNLETQYF.